This is a list of T cell receptor beta chains from one sample in a study of blood T cell repertoires in COVID-19. Profiling relied on immunoSEQ multiplex PCR, and the TCRdb table lists in-frame clones only, not all of them. The table lists about 410,000 clones, about 89% of them singletons. The sequencing input was peripheral blood. Source of these receptors: a woman in her thirties or forties with COVID-19, enrolled during active disease. CDR3s include the opening cysteine and the closing phenylalanine or tryptophan. A D gene is named only where the DNA matches it firmly. Clone size appears in some rows only: once, few, many, or a class for an expanded clone.

clone size: NA
J gene: TRBJ2-2
D gene: NA
V gene: TRBV6-2/TRBV6-3
CDR3 DNA: TGTGCCAGCAGTTTCCGCTTTATGGGCCAAACGAACACCGGGGAGCTGTTTTTT
CDR3 protein: CASSFRFMGQTNTGELFF

clone size: NA
J gene: TRBJ1-6
D gene: NA
V gene: TRBV19
CDR3 DNA: TGTGCCAGTAGCAGGGTTAATTCACCCCTCCACTTT
CDR3 protein: CASSRVNSPLHF

clone size: NA
J gene: TRBJ2-5
D gene: TRBD2
V gene: TRBV19
CDR3 DNA: TGTGCCAGTAGTTGGCAGGGAGGGGATGAGACCCAGTACTTC
CDR3 protein: CASSWQGGDETQYF

clone size: NA
J gene: TRBJ2-1
D gene: NA
V gene: TRBV4-3
CDR3 DNA: TGCGCCAGCAGCCAAGAATGGGGCAGTGAGCAGTTCTTC
CDR3 protein: CASSQEWGSEQFF

clone size: once
J gene: TRBJ2-7
D gene: TRBD2
V gene: TRBV6-5
CDR3 DNA: TGTGCCAGCAGGACGACTAGCGGGGGGTGGAACGAGCAGTACTTC
CDR3 protein: CASRTTSGGWNEQYF

clone size: NA
J gene: TRBJ1-4
D gene: TRBD1
V gene: TRBV10-3
CDR3 DNA: TGTGCCACGGCAGAGGGACAGGGGGAAGGTGAAAAACTGTTTTTT
CDR3 protein: CATAEGQGEGEKLFF

clone size: NA
J gene: TRBJ2-1
D gene: NA
V gene: TRBV7-3
CDR3 DNA: TGTGCCAGCAGCTTACAGGCCTACAATGAGCAGTTCTTC
CDR3 protein: CASSLQAYNEQFF

clone size: NA
J gene: TRBJ2-1
D gene: TRBD2
V gene: TRBV4-3
CDR3 DNA: TGCGCCAGCAGCGGAACACCGGGACTAGCGTTTAATGAGCAGTTCTTC
CDR3 protein: CASSGTPGLAFNEQFF

clone size: NA
J gene: TRBJ2-2
D gene: NA
V gene: TRBV6-6
CDR3 DNA: TGTGCCAGCAGTCGACCCGGGACAACATTCAACACCGGGGAGCTGTTTTTT
CDR3 protein: CASSRPGTTFNTGELFF

clone size: once
J gene: TRBJ1-2
D gene: NA
V gene: TRBV6-5
CDR3 DNA: TGTGCCAGCAAGTTGGAGGCAGACACCTTCTATGGCTACACCTTC
CDR3 protein: CASKLEADTFYGYTF

clone size: NA
J gene: TRBJ1-1
D gene: NA
V gene: TRBV5-1
CDR3 DNA: TGCGCCAGCAGCTTGGGTGGTCGAGTCCCCGGGGGCACTGAAGCTTTCTTT
CDR3 protein: CASSLGGRVPGGTEAFF

clone size: NA
J gene: TRBJ2-2
D gene: TRBD2
V gene: TRBV5-4
CDR3 DNA: TGTGCCAGCAGCTCCGGGACTAGCCCGAACACCGGGGAGCTGTTTTTT
CDR3 protein: CASSSGTSPNTGELFF

clone size: few
J gene: TRBJ1-4
D gene: NA
V gene: TRBV12-3/TRBV12-4
CDR3 DNA: TGTGCCAGCAGTTTTGGGGGGAATGAAAAACTGTTTTTT
CDR3 protein: CASSFGGNEKLFF

clone size: NA
J gene: TRBJ1-2
D gene: TRBD1
V gene: TRBV6-5
CDR3 DNA: TGTGCCAGCAGACCGCGACAGGGGGGTTATGGCTACACCTTC
CDR3 protein: CASRPRQGGYGYTF

clone size: once
J gene: TRBJ2-1
D gene: TRBD1
V gene: TRBV5-4
CDR3 DNA: TGTGCCAGCAGCTTGTTTCTGGGACAGGTCCACAATGAGCAGTTCTTC
CDR3 protein: CASSLFLGQVHNEQFF

clone size: NA
J gene: TRBJ2-1
D gene: TRBD2
V gene: TRBV30
CDR3 DNA: TGTGCCTGGACTAGCGGTTACAATGAGCAGTTCTTC
CDR3 protein: CAWTSGYNEQFF

clone size: NA
J gene: TRBJ1-2
D gene: NA
V gene: TRBV7-2
CDR3 DNA: TGTGCCAGCAGCTTAGCCTTCTTACTAGCTGGAGCTAACTATGGCTACACCTTC
CDR3 protein: CASSLAFLLAGANYGYTF

clone size: NA
J gene: TRBJ1-1
D gene: NA
V gene: TRBV30
CDR3 DNA: TGTGCCTGGAGTCAACAGCTGAACACTGAAGCTTTCTTT
CDR3 protein: CAWSQQLNTEAFF

clone size: NA
J gene: TRBJ2-7
D gene: TRBD1
V gene: TRBV27
CDR3 DNA: TGTGCCAGCAGTCACCGGGACAGGGGTACCTACGAGCAGTACTTC
CDR3 protein: CASSHRDRGTYEQYF

clone size: NA
J gene: TRBJ2-1
D gene: NA
V gene: TRBV27
CDR3 DNA: TGTGCCAGCAGTCTAAGACACTACAATGAGCAGTTCTTC
CDR3 protein: CASSLRHYNEQFF

clone size: NA
J gene: TRBJ2-5
D gene: NA
V gene: TRBV9
CDR3 DNA: TGTGCCAGCAGCGTACTGGGGGGACAAGAGACCCAGTACTTC
CDR3 protein: CASSVLGGQETQYF

clone size: NA
J gene: TRBJ1-1
D gene: TRBD1
V gene: TRBV7-9
CDR3 DNA: TGTGCCAGCAGCGCGACAGGGCTCACTGAAGCTTTCTTT
CDR3 protein: CASSATGLTEAFF

clone size: NA
J gene: TRBJ2-3
D gene: NA
V gene: TRBV5-4
CDR3 DNA: TGTGCCAGCAGCTTGGGTCGGCGGCAAAGCACAGATACGCAGTATTTT
CDR3 protein: CASSLGRRQSTDTQYF

clone size: NA
J gene: TRBJ2-1
D gene: TRBD2
V gene: TRBV11-2
CDR3 DNA: TGTGCCAGCAGGCCCCTAGCGGGATCGAACTACAATGAGCAGTTCTTC
CDR3 protein: CASRPLAGSNYNEQFF

clone size: NA
J gene: TRBJ2-5
D gene: TRBD2
V gene: TRBV27
CDR3 DNA: TGTGCCAGCAGTAGGCAAGCGGGAGGGCCTGGGGAGACCCAGTACTTC
CDR3 protein: CASSRQAGGPGETQYF

clone size: NA
J gene: TRBJ2-7
D gene: TRBD1
V gene: TRBV27
CDR3 DNA: TGTGCCAGCATTCCGGCAGGGGGCGTTAGCTACGAGCAGTACTTC
CDR3 protein: CASIPAGGVSYEQYF

clone size: NA
J gene: TRBJ2-2
D gene: TRBD2
V gene: TRBV4-2
CDR3 DNA: TGTGCCAGCAGCCAAGTAGCCTCTGGGACTAGCGGGGCCACCGGGGAGCTGTTTTTT
CDR3 protein: CASSQVASGTSGATGELFF

clone size: NA
J gene: TRBJ2-2
D gene: NA
V gene: TRBV7-2
CDR3 DNA: TGTGCCAGCAGCGCCTCCAGGGCTCAGGGGGAGCTGTTTTTT
CDR3 protein: CASSASRAQGELFF

clone size: few
J gene: TRBJ2-7
D gene: NA
V gene: TRBV28
CDR3 DNA: TGTGCCAGCAGTGGTACAGGGCGGGGGACGGGACACGAGCAGTACTTC
CDR3 protein: CASSGTGRGTGHEQYF

clone size: NA
J gene: TRBJ1-2
D gene: NA
V gene: TRBV15
CDR3 DNA: TGTGCCACCAGCAGCAGAGGATTTAACTATGGCTACACCTTC
CDR3 protein: CATSSRGFNYGYTF

clone size: NA
J gene: TRBJ1-5
D gene: TRBD1
V gene: TRBV18
CDR3 DNA: TGTGCCAGCTCACCGGGGACAGGGAGTCAGCCCCAGCATTTT
CDR3 protein: CASSPGTGSQPQHF

clone size: NA
J gene: TRBJ2-5
D gene: TRBD1
V gene: TRBV19
CDR3 DNA: TGTGCCAGTAGTGTGGGACAGGGGATCCAGTACTTC
CDR3 protein: CASSVGQGIQYF

clone size: NA
J gene: TRBJ1-2
D gene: NA
V gene: TRBV27
CDR3 DNA: TGTGCCAGCAGTGCGAGGACAGTTAACTATGGCTACACCTTC
CDR3 protein: CASSARTVNYGYTF